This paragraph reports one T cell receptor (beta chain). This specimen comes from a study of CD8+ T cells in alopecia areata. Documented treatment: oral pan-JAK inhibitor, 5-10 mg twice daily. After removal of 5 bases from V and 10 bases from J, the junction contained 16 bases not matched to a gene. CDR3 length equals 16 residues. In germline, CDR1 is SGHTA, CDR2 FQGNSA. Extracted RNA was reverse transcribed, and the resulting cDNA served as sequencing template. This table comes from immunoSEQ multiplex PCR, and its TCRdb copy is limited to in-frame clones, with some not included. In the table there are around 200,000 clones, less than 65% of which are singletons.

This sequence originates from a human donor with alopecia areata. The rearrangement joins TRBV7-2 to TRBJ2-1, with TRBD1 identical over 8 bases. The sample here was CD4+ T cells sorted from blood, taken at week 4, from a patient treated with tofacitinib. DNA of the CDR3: TGTGCCAGCAGCCCGGGCGGCTGGCAGGGGGCCGGGGAGCAGTTCTTC. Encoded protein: CASSPGGWQGAGEQFF.